This T cell receptor (beta chain) is drawn from a study of CD8 T cells in ankylosing spondylitis. Study-wide points: Enrichment of disease-linked clones was reportedly significant in matched ankylosing spondylitis synovial fluid. A motif in TCR beta, a set of roughly eight highly homologous variants, appeared characteristic of ankylosing spondylitis blood.

One entry per CDR3 protein, called by TCRdb with MiXCR from the 5' RACE reads. This table has fewer than 650,000 distinct CDR3 sequences, 9.5% to 15% appearing once. For this clonotype: Its target is not known.

Trimming cost V 6 bases and J 4 bases; bases outside gene matches: 6. Germline CDR1 WSHSY, CDR2 SAAADI. The CDR3 has 14 amino acids. This clonotype was sampled from a male donor with ankylosing spondylitis. This rearrangement joins TRBV10-2 to TRBJ2-3; TRBD2 matches 8 bases. The sequencing input was blood, either unsorted or a sorted T cell fraction (not recorded which). CDR3 nucleotides: TGCGCCAGCAGGCTGAGCGGGAGCGCAGATACGCAGTATTTT. Protein sequence: CASRLSGSADTQYF.